This TCR beta chain appears in the sequencing data of a study of OX40 agonist ivuxolimab in advanced cancers. TCRdb's table, derived via immunoSEQ multiplex PCR, lists solely in-frame clones and lacks some. The data contain 50,000 to 70,000 clones, about 88% of them singletons. This CDR3 region has 14 residues. Germline values: CDR1 SGHRS, CDR2 YFSETQ. The V and J ends lost 4 bases and 5 bases, in that order; junction bases with no gene match: 6. The investigators sampled blood at baseline, at cycle 4 day 1, and at cycle 7 day 1. The source is an adult with an advanced solid tumor such as melanoma, head and neck, liver or kidney cancer. This specimen was CD4+ or CD8+ T cells sorted from blood, taken in a trial of the OX40 agonist ivuxolimab. The chain carries TRBV5-1 and TRBJ2-5, with TRBD1 matching 9 bases. The DNA for the CDR3 is TGCGCCAGCAGCAAAGGACAGGGGAGGGAGACCCAGTACTTC. Translation: CASSKGQGRETQYF.